This is a list of T cell receptor beta chains from one sample in a study of T-cell memory formation after mild COVID-19. TCRdb reprocessed the 5' RACE reads with MiXCR, giving one entry per CDR3 protein. The sample includes around 320,000 distinct CDR3 sequences, roughly 19% of them seen just once. Sequencing was done on a sample of PBMCs or a T cell subset sorted from them (not recorded which). These receptor sequences come from a man aged 18 to 30 who had mild COVID-19 (a few samples of this study predate the infection). Cell type and time point are not known. CDR3s include the opening cysteine and the closing phenylalanine or tryptophan. The order of the fields is D gene, V gene, CDR3 length, clone size, J gene, CDR3 protein, CDR3 DNA. A D gene is named only where the DNA matches it firmly. Rows may omit the clone size; those that give it use once, few, many or a size class.

D: NA
V: TRBV25-1
length: 14
size: NA
J: TRBJ2-5
CDR3: CASSAPFGRETQYF
DNA: TGTGCCAGCAGTGCTCCCTTCGGGCGGGAGACCCAGTACTTC

D: TRBD1
V: TRBV18
length: 15
size: NA
J: TRBJ1-5
CDR3: CASSQTGADNQPQHF
DNA: TGTGCCAGCTCCCAGACAGGGGCTGACAATCAGCCCCAGCATTTT

D: TRBD1
V: TRBV5-1
length: 13
size: NA
J: TRBJ1-1
CDR3: CASRPTGGTEAFF
DNA: TGCGCCAGCAGACCGACAGGGGGCACTGAAGCTTTCTTT

D: NA
V: TRBV4-3
length: 14
size: few
J: TRBJ2-3
CDR3: CASSQDLLADTQYF
DNA: TGCGCCAGCAGCCAAGACCTACTGGCAGATACGCAGTATTTT

D: NA
V: TRBV5-1
length: 15
size: many
J: TRBJ1-6
CDR3: CASSLDRAHNSPLHF
DNA: TGCGCCAGCAGCTTGGACCGGGCCCATAATTCACCCCTCCACTTT

D: NA
V: TRBV9
length: 15
size: few
J: TRBJ1-1
CDR3: CASSVEGVSGTEAFF
DNA: TGTGCCAGCAGCGTAGAGGGGGTATCGGGTACTGAAGCTTTCTTT

D: NA
V: TRBV7-6
length: 15
size: few
J: TRBJ2-5
CDR3: CASLGKIGQKETQYF
DNA: TGTGCCTCCCTAGGGAAGATAGGACAGAAAGAGACCCAGTACTTC

D: NA
V: TRBV11-2
length: 14
size: NA
J: TRBJ2-3
CDR3: CASSRRDSTDTQYF
DNA: TGTGCCAGCAGCCGCAGGGATAGCACAGATACGCAGTATTTT

D: TRBD1
V: TRBV29-1
length: 14
size: NA
J: TRBJ2-3
CDR3: CSVSDRGVTDTQYF
DNA: TGCAGCGTTTCAGACAGGGGGGTAACAGATACGCAGTATTTT

D: TRBD1
V: TRBV12-3/TRBV12-4
length: 13
size: few
J: TRBJ1-5
CDR3: CATRGQGNQPQHF
DNA: TGTGCCACCCGTGGACAGGGCAATCAGCCCCAGCATTTT

D: TRBD1
V: TRBV20-1
length: 14
size: NA
J: TRBJ1-4
CDR3: CSAKRARGDEKLFF
DNA: TGCAGTGCAAAGAGGGCCAGGGGGGATGAAAAACTGTTTTTT

D: NA
V: TRBV9
length: 12
size: NA
J: TRBJ1-1
CDR3: CASSVIQGEAFF
DNA: TGTGCCAGCAGCGTCATTCAGGGGGAAGCTTTCTTT

D: NA
V: TRBV19
length: 15
size: few
J: TRBJ2-2
CDR3: CASSARTSNTGELFF
DNA: TGTGCCAGTAGTGCACGGACTTCGAACACCGGGGAGCTGTTTTTT

D: TRBD2
V: TRBV9
length: 17
size: once
J: TRBJ2-1
CDR3: CASSVDGLAGGIHEQFF
DNA: TGTGCCAGCAGCGTAGACGGACTAGCGGGGGGTATACATGAGCAGTTCTTC

D: TRBD2
V: TRBV7-9
length: 15
size: NA
J: TRBJ2-5
CDR3: CASSSSGGPQETQYF
DNA: TGTGCCAGCAGCTCTAGCGGGGGCCCCCAAGAGACCCAGTACTTC

D: TRBD2
V: TRBV6-6
length: 15
size: NA
J: TRBJ2-3
CDR3: CASSYPSSGGDTQYF
DNA: TGTGCCAGCAGTTACCCTTCTAGCGGGGGAGATACGCAGTATTTT

D: NA
V: TRBV27
length: 14
size: NA
J: TRBJ2-2
CDR3: CASSLRGDGGELFF
DNA: TGTGCCAGCAGTTTAAGAGGGGATGGCGGGGAGCTGTTTTTT

D: NA
V: TRBV7-2
length: 12
size: few
J: TRBJ2-1
CDR3: CASSRGWNEQFF
DNA: TGTGCCAGCAGCCGTGGCTGGAATGAGCAGTTCTTC

D: NA
V: TRBV5-1
length: 16
size: NA
J: TRBJ2-1
CDR3: CASSLSPSQVYNEQFF
DNA: TGCGCCAGTTCCCTATCCCCCTCGCAAGTTTACAATGAGCAGTTCTTC

D: NA
V: TRBV6-2/TRBV6-3
length: 14
size: NA
J: TRBJ1-6
CDR3: CASSWSRNNSPLHF
DNA: TGTGCCAGCAGTTGGAGCCGGAATAATTCACCCCTCCACTTT

D: TRBD2
V: TRBV9
length: 15
size: many
J: TRBJ2-1
CDR3: CASSLSGGPYNEQFF
DNA: TGTGCCAGCAGCCTTAGCGGGGGTCCCTACAATGAGCAGTTCTTC

D: NA
V: TRBV7-6
length: 15
size: few
J: TRBJ2-1
CDR3: CASSSYGGPAAEQFF
DNA: TGTGCCAGCAGCTCGTACGGGGGTCCGGCTGCTGAGCAGTTCTTC

D: NA
V: TRBV12-3/TRBV12-4
length: 12
size: few
J: TRBJ1-2
CDR3: CASTLGSGGYTF
DNA: TGTGCCAGCACCCTCGGGTCTGGTGGCTACACCTTC

D: NA
V: TRBV27
length: 16
size: once
J: TRBJ1-1
CDR3: CASPPEGLEKNTEAFF
DNA: TGTGCCAGCCCCCCCGAGGGGTTGGAGAAAAACACTGAAGCTTTCTTT

D: NA
V: TRBV5-6
length: 12
size: NA
J: TRBJ2-5
CDR3: CASSGGKETQYF
DNA: TGTGCCAGCAGCGGGGGAAAAGAGACCCAGTACTTC

D: TRBD1
V: TRBV20-1
length: 15
size: NA
J: TRBJ1-6
CDR3: CSARDRPGGNSPLHF
DNA: TGCAGTGCTAGAGATAGGCCAGGGGGTAATTCACCCCTCCACTTT